A single sample is the source of the 23 T cell receptor beta chains below, sequenced in a study of T cell repertoires in cytomegalovirus infection. A single record per CDR3 protein comes from TCRdb applying MiXCR to the reads. Here the sample spans 300,000 to 400,000 distinct CDR3 sequences, about 27% being singletons. Their target antigens are unknown. Sequenced material: cultured PBMCs, taken from culture after CMV antigen stimulation. Source of these receptors: a human donor in good health (CMV status not recorded). Some clones in this sample may be carry-over from other donors' samples.

This clonotype has just a few counts. The J gene is TRBJ1-2, the V gene TRBV28, with TRBD1 identical over 7 bases. Germline CDR1 MDHEN, CDR2 SYDVKM. CDR3 size: 12 residues. The V segment lost 10 bases and the J segment 7 bases; nucleotides outside the gene matches: 9. CDR3: CAILQGIAGYTF. Here the CDR3 DNA reads TGTGCCATCCTACAGGGGATTGCTGGCTACACCTTC.

In this sample, this clonotype turned up many times. J is TRBJ1-3 and V is TRBV10-3; D ambiguous. The germline V and J ends were trimmed by 3 bases and 2 bases, with 23 bases remaining between them. The CDR3 has 19 residues. Germline values: CDR1 ENHRY, CDR2 SYGVKD. The CDR3 DNA reads TGTGCCATCAGTGACGGCCGCGGAAAGGTTGGATCGGCTGGAAACACCATATATTTT. Protein sequence: CAISDGRGKVGSAGNTIYF.

The chain has TRBV6-2 or TRBV6-3 and TRBJ2-1, with TRBD2 identical over 7 bases. The germline CDR1 and CDR2 sequences are MNHEY and SVGEGT. V was clipped by 5 bases and J by 3 bases; unmatched bases: 10. The CDR3 extends over 16 amino acids. The CDR3, as DNA: TGTGCCAGCAGTCGAAGGGGAGCGGGAAGCTACAATGAGCAGTTCTTC. Translation: CASSRRGAGSYNEQFF.

The V gene is TRBV27, the J gene TRBJ1-2; maybe TRBD1 (5 bases). This CDR3 comprises 15 residues. V gave up 0 bases and J gave up 4 bases, with 12 bases separating them. Germline V gives CDR1 MNHEY, CDR2 SMNVEV (reference sequence). DNA for the CDR3: TGTGCCAGCAGTTTATCGGCGGGGCACGGCTATGGCTACACCTTC. Encoded protein: CASSLSAGHGYGYTF.

The chain couples TRBV7-3 to TRBJ2-2; 9 positions agree with TRBD1. Germline V gives CDR1 SGHTA, CDR2 FQGTGA. The V gene end was trimmed by 5 bases and the J gene end by 1 base; junction bases not matched to a gene: 5. This CDR3 comprises 16 residues. CDR3 residues: CASSPGTGMNTGELFF. CDR3 coding DNA: TGTGCCAGCAGCCCCGGGACAGGGATGAACACCGGGGAGCTGTTTTTT.

J is TRBJ2-5 and V is TRBV7-2, with no clear D. CDR1 is SGHTA and CDR2 is FQGNSA in the germline V gene. V lost 2 bases to trimming and J lost 12 bases, with 16 bases between them. CDR3 size: 13 residues. The CDR3 sequence is CASSLMPWAKKYF. The CDR3 DNA is TGTGCCAGCAGCTTAATGCCCTGGGCCAAAAAGTACTTC.

The chain links TRBV29-1 to TRBJ1-2, with 7 nucleotides matching TRBD1. The trim removed 6 bases at V and 4 bases at J, leaving 14 bases unmatched. Germline CDR1 is SQVTM and CDR2 is ANQGSEA. CDR3 length: 15 amino acids. The CDR3 coding sequence is TGCAGCGTCGCACCCCAGGGGGGATGCTTCTATGGCTACACCTTC. It encodes CSVAPQGGCFYGYTF.

In its sample, this clonotype was seen a few times. The rearrangement uses TRBV7-2 and TRBJ2-7, with D perhaps TRBD2 (6 bases). Trimming took off 4 bases at V and 3 bases at J, with 13 bases between the two ends. This CDR3 has 14 residues. Per the germline V gene, CDR1 is SGHTA and CDR2 is FQGNSA. CDR3 residues: CASSWGTAGYEQYF. Here the CDR3 DNA reads TGTGCCAGCAGCTGGGGGACTGCAGGCTACGAGCAGTACTTC.

Note on this clonotype: A clone one base away is much larger, so this may be a read error. The conserved closing phenylalanine or tryptophan is absent in this CDR3, likely reflecting a read error. The CDR3, as DNA: TGTGCCATCAGTCCCCCCGGTAACTCTGAAGCTTTCTCT. It encodes CAISPPGNSEAFS. The V gene is TRBV10-3, the J gene TRBJ1-1, with D uncertain. The CDR3 length is 13 residues. Trimming pared 5 bases from V and 6 bases from J, leaving 13 bases between. Per the germline V gene, CDR1 is ENHRY and CDR2 is SYGVKD.

The V call is TRBV29-1, the J call TRBJ1-4; 8 bases are a match to TRBD1. Germline values: CDR1 SQVTM, CDR2 ANQGSEA. The CDR3 has 13 amino acids. V dropped 4 bases and J dropped 10; count of bases not matched to a gene: 8. This chain's CDR3 is CSVGDRGTGKLFF. CDR3 sequence (DNA): TGCAGCGTTGGCGACAGGGGTACAGGAAAACTGTTTTTT.

This clonotype was counted between two and nine times. This chain connects TRBV19 to TRBJ1-5; D gene unclear. Looked up from germline, CDR1 is LNHDA and CDR2 is SQIVND (reference sequence). The CDR3 spans 14 residues. The V and J ends lost 3 bases and 3 bases respectively, with 9 bases between them. The CDR3 loop is CASSMAGNNQPQHF. Here the CDR3 DNA reads TGTGCCAGTAGTATGGCCGGAAACAATCAGCCCCAGCATTTT. The full variable domain, with the rest looked up from reference TRBV19 and TRBJ1-5, is DGGITQSPKYLFRKEGQNVTLSCEQNLNHDAMYWYRQDPGQGLRLIYYSQIVNDFQKGDIAEGYSVSREKKESFPLTVTSAQKNPTAFYLCASSMAGNNQPQHFGDGTRLSIL.

This clonotype was counted between two and nine times. The chain links TRBV6-5 to TRBJ1-1, with a tentative D call TRBD1 (6 bases). CDR1 and CDR2 (germline): MNHEY, SVGAGI. Trimming took 8 bases from V and 0 from J, leaving 13 bases between them. This CDR3 is built from 14 residues. CDR3 sequence (DNA): TGTGCCAGCTGGGGGGGCGCGATGAACACTGAAGCTTTCTTT. This codes for CASWGGAMNTEAFF.

In this sample, this clonotype turned up a few times. V usage is TRBV27 and J usage is TRBJ1-2; possible D gene TRBD1, 5 bases. V lost 4 bases and J 4 bases, leaving 10 bases between the germline ends. Germline V gene lookup returns CDR1 MNHEY and CDR2 SMNVEV (reference sequence). This CDR3 has 13 residues. CDR3 loop: CASSSQGAYGYTF. DNA for the CDR3: TGTGCCAGCAGTTCGCAGGGAGCCTATGGCTACACCTTC.

The V call is TRBV27, the J call TRBJ1-2, with no clear D. Trimming removed 2 bases from V and 5 bases from J, with 9 bases in between. Germline CDR1 MNHEY, CDR2 SMNVEV (reference sequence). This CDR3 has 13 amino acids. The CDR3 loop reads CASSLSPDYGYTF. CDR3 bases: TGTGCCAGCAGTTTAAGCCCGGATTATGGCTACACCTTC.

This clonotype has just a few counts. The V gene is TRBV20-1, the J gene TRBJ2-7; 8 bases agree with TRBD1. Germline V lookup: CDR1 DFQATT, CDR2 SNEGSKA (reference sequence). The trim removed 3 bases at V and 5 bases at J, leaving 9 bases unmatched. The CDR3 is 14 amino acids. CDR3 DNA: TGCAGTGCTAGTCCCTCTACAGGGGGAAACGAGCAGTACTTC. Amino acids: CSASPSTGGNEQYF.

The rearrangement joins TRBV2 to TRBJ1-2; no definite D call. V lost 4 bases to trimming and J lost 5 bases, with 8 bases between them. Germline V gene lookup returns CDR1 SNHLY and CDR2 FYNNEI. The length of the CDR3 is 12 residues. The CDR3 is CASSVKTYGYTF. In DNA form, the CDR3 reads TGTGCCAGCAGTGTAAAGACTTATGGCTACACCTTC.

This rearrangement joins TRBV6-1 to TRBJ1-4; D is undetermined. The V and J ends lost 5 bases and 11 bases respectively, with 21 bases between them. Germline CDR1 reads MNHNS; CDR2 reads SASEGT. The CDR3 length is 15 residues. The CDR3 coding sequence is TGTGCCAGCAGTTCCCACTTGACGGGGAATGGGAAACTGTTTTTT. Encoded protein: CASSSHLTGNGKLFF.

In this sample, this clonotype turned up many times. The V call is TRBV7-2, the J call TRBJ2-1; D is perhaps TRBD2 (6 bases). V was trimmed by 5 bases and J by 4 bases, leaving 15 bases between them. In germline, CDR1 is SGHTA, CDR2 FQGNSA. This CDR3 is built from 15 residues. Here the CDR3 reads CASSLPWRVYNEQFF. CDR3 sequence (DNA): TGTGCCAGCAGCCTACCGTGGAGGGTTTACAATGAGCAGTTCTTC. Based on the CDR3 plus reference TRBV7-2 and TRBJ2-1, the full variable domain is GAGVSQSPSNKVTEKGKDVELRCDPISGHTALYWYRQSLGQGLEFLIYFQGNSAPDKSGLPSDRFSAERTGGSVSTLTIQRTQQEDSAVYLCASSLPWRVYNEQFFGPGTRLTVL.

The genes are TRBV25-1 and TRBJ1-2; D is undetermined. With 4 bases removed from V and 2 bases from J, the gap between germline ends came to 8 bases. Germline V CDR1 and CDR2: MGHDK, SYGVNS. This CDR3 contains 13 residues. In DNA, the CDR3 is TGTGCCAGCAGTGTCCAGGTGAACTATGGCTACACCTTC. Translated: CASSVQVNYGYTF.

This clonotype has more than one count but fewer than ten. V is TRBV5-6 and J is TRBJ1-3; TRBD1 might be the D (5 bases). The CDR3 loop spans 16 amino acids. The ends were cut back, 4 bases at V and 0 bases at J, with 14 bases in the middle. CDR1 is SGHDT and CDR2 is YYEEEE in the germline V gene. The CDR3 loop reads CASSLRGVRSGNTIYF. In DNA, the CDR3 is TGTGCCAGCAGCCTCCGAGGGGTCCGCTCTGGAAACACCATATATTTT.

This clonotype was found a few times. The chain links TRBV6-6 to TRBJ2-6; 7 bases align to TRBD1. The V and J ends lost 10 bases and 2 bases, in that order; junction bases with no gene match: 11. The CDR3 loop spans 16 amino acids. Germline V gene data show CDR1 as MNHNY and CDR2 as SVGAGI (reference sequence). This chain's CDR3 is CATRQGQGTGANVLTF. The CDR3 region has the DNA TGTGCCACCAGACAGGGCCAGGGGACTGGGGCCAACGTCCTGACTTTC.

This chain joins TRBV27 and TRBJ2-5; maybe TRBD1 (5 bases). The CDR3 extends over 13 amino acids. CDR1 is MNHEY and CDR2 is SMNVEV in the germline V gene (reference sequence). V was trimmed by 5 bases and J by 3 bases, leaving 10 bases between them. CDR3 coding DNA: TGTGCCAGCAGTCGACAGTTTAAAGAGACCCAGTACTTC. It specifies CASSRQFKETQYF.

This clonotype was counted many times. V gene TRBV7-2 combines with J gene TRBJ2-1; 15 nucleotides match TRBD2. Germline-derived CDR1 and CDR2 are SGHTA and FQGNSA. This CDR3 has 15 amino acids. V dropped 5 bases and J dropped 8; count of bases not matched to a gene: 4. This chain's CDR3 is CASSPGLAGGDEQFF. CDR3 sequence (DNA): TGTGCCAGCAGCCCGGGACTAGCGGGAGGCGATGAGCAGTTCTTC.